The T cell receptor (beta chain) described here comes from a study of T cell responses to AZD1222 COVID-19 vaccine. Assay: immunoSEQ multiplex PCR; the TCRdb copy retains only in-frame clones and omits some. The sample includes about 130,000 clones, 85% to 95% seen only once; the top ten take under 7.5%. The TCR sequence derives from an adult in good health. Specimen: peripheral blood, collected on day 0 of AZD1222 vaccination.

The CDR3 sequence is CASSKAWFGRGPTNGILGTGELFF. CDR3 bases: TGTGCCAGCAGCAAAGCGTGGTTCGGCAGGGGGCCGACTAACGGGATATTGGGCACCGGGGAGCTGTTTTTT. The rearrangement uses TRBV21-1 and TRBJ2-2; the D call in the table, TRBD1, was not verified against the DNA. TRBV21-1 counts as a pseudogene. The CDR3 runs 24 residues.